This record covers a single T cell receptor beta chain. The antigen remains undetermined. This sample is drawn from a study of cytomegalovirus exposure and HLA in healthy donors. Only in-frame clones appear in the TCRdb table, and some are missing; sequencing was by immunoSEQ multiplex PCR. The repertoire has around 250,000 clones, 90% of them found once; the top ten carry less than 0.4%. Whole-study results and caveats: The authors listed about 170 TCR beta chains as cytomegalovirus-associated. Among the CMV-associated chains, a few were confirmed in vitro as specific for CMV antigens.

The germline gives CDR1 SGHNT, CDR2 YYREEE (reference sequence). With V trimmed by 4 bases and J by 9 bases, 9 bases remained unmatched. The CDR3 contains 16 residues. Sequencing used PBMCs. The chain links TRBV5-4 to TRBJ2-1, with 14 nucleotides matching TRBD2. This TCR was sampled from a woman between 18 and 29 years old in good health and CMV-seronegative. CDR3 in DNA: TGTGCCAGCAGCCCTGGACTAGCGGGGGGACAGAGTGAGCAGTTCTTC. It is translated as CASSPGLAGGQSEQFF.